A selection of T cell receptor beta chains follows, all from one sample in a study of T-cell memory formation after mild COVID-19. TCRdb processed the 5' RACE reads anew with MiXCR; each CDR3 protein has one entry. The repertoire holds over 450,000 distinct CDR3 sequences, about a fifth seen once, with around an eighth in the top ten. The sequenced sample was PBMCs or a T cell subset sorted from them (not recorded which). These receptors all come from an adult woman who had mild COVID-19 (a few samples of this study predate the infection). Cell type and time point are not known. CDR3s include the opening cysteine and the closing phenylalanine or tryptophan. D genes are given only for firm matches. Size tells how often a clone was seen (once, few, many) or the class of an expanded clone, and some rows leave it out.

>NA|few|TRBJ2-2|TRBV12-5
TGTGCTAGTGCGACGGGACAACTGAACACCGGGGAGCTGTTTTTT
CASATGQLNTGELFF
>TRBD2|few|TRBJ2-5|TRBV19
TGTGCCAGTAGTATCATGACTAGCTCGGAGACCCAGTACTTC
CASSIMTSSETQYF
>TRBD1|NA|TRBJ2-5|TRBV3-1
TGTGCCAGCAGCCCTCCCGGGACAGGGGGTTGGGAGACCCAGTACTTC
CASSPPGTGGWETQYF
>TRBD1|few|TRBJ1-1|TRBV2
TGTGCCAGCAGTGAAGGGGGAAGACAGGGGCACACTGAAGCTTTCTTT
CASSEGGRQGHTEAFF
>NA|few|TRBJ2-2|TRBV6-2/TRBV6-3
TGTGCCAGCAGTAAGAACCAGGACGCCACCGGGGAGCTGTTTTTT
CASSKNQDATGELFF
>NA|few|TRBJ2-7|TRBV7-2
TGTGCCAGCAGCTTAGCGTGGAGGGCGGAGCAGTACTTC
CASSLAWRAEQYF
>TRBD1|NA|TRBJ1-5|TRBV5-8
TGTGCCAGCAGCCCCGGGACAGCAAGAACAAATCAGCCCCAGCATTTT
CASSPGTARTNQPQHF
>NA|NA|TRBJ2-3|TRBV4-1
TGCGCCAGCAGCCAAGAGCAATCAGATACGCAGTATTTT
CASSQEQSDTQYF
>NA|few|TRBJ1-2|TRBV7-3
TGTGCCAGCAGCTTAAATGACGGCTATGGCTACACCTTC
CASSLNDGYGYTF
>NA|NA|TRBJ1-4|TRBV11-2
TGTGCCAGCAGCCCTTCTCTTCGGGGAGGCAATGGGAAACTGTTTTTT
CASSPSLRGGNGKLFF
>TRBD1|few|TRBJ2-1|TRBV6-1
TGTGCCACCCGGGACAGGCGAAATGAGCAGTTCTTC
CATRDRRNEQFF
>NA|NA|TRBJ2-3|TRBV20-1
TGCAGTGCTCCCCTTTGGGGCACAGATACGCAGTATTTT
CSAPLWGTDTQYF
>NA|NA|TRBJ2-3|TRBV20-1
TGCAGTGCTAGAGATACCCCCGCCAAGTATTTT
CSARDTPAKYF
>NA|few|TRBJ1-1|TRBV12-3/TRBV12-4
TGTGCCAGCAGTTTAGGTCAGGCGATGAACACTGAAGCTTTCTTT
CASSLGQAMNTEAFF
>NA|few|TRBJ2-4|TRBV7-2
TGTGCCAGCAGCTTAGCTCAGGGGGGTAGAATGAACATTCAGTACTTC
CASSLAQGGRMNIQYF
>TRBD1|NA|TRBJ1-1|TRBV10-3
TGTGCCATCAGGGACAGGGCGGCGATGAACACTGAAGCTTTCTTT
CAIRDRAAMNTEAFF
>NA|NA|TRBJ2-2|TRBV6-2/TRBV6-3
TGTGCCAGCAGCCACCGCCCCTCTTTGACCGGGGAGCTGTTTTTT
CASSHRPSLTGELFF
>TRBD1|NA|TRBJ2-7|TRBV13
TGTGCCAGCAGCTCTGCGGACAGGGCGGGCGAGCAGTACTTC
CASSSADRAGEQYF
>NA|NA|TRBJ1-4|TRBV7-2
TGTGCCAGCAGCTTAGCGGGGGCGACTAATGAAAAACTGTTTTTT
CASSLAGATNEKLFF
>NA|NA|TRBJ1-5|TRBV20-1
TGCAGTGCTAGAGGGGGACACTATAGCAATCAGCCCCAGCATTTT
CSARGGHYSNQPQHF
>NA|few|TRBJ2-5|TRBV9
TGTGCCAGCAGCCCTATGGTGGGGGAGACCCAGTACTTC
CASSPMVGETQYF
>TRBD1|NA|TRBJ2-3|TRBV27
TGTGCCAGCAGCCCGGGACAGGCGCCCACAGATACGCAGTATTTT
CASSPGQAPTDTQYF
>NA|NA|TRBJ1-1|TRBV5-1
TGCGCCAGCAGCTTGGAAGGGTCGGGACACCCCACTGAAGCTTTCTTT
CASSLEGSGHPTEAFF
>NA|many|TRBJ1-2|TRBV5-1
TGCGCCAGCAGCTCCGGGGGTAACTATGGCTACACCTTC
CASSSGGNYGYTF
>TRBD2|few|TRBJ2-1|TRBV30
TGTGCCTGGAGGGGGAGGGGACTAGCTGCCTACAATGAGCAGTTCTTC
CAWRGRGLAAYNEQFF
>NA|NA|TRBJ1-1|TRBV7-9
TGTGCCAGCAGCTTCCTCGGCGGATGGGTAATGAACACTGAAGCTTTCTTT
CASSFLGGWVMNTEAFF
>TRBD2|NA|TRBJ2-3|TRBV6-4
TGTGCCAGCAGTGAAAAAGCGGGAGGGCAAGATACGCAGTATTTT
CASSEKAGGQDTQYF